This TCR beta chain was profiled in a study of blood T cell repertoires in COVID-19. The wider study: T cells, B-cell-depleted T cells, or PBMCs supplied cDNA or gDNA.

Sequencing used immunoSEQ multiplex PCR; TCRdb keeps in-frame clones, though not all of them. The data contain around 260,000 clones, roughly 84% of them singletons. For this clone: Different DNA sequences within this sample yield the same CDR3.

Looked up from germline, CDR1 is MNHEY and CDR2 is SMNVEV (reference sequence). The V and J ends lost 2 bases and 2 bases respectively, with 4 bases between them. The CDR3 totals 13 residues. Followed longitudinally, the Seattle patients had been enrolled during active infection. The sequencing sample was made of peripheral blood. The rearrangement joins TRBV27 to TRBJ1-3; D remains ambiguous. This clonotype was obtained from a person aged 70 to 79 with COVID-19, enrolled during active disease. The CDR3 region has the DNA TGTGCCAGCAGTTTACTTCCTGGAAACACCATATATTTT. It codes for CASSLLPGNTIYF.